The 3 T cell receptor beta chains listed next were all sequenced from one sample in a study of T cell changes during pregnancy in multiple sclerosis. The table came from immunoSEQ multiplex PCR; TCRdb's copy has only in-frame clones and leaves some out. The sample comprises 38,000 or so clones, about 92% of which are singletons, and around 1.3% rests with the top ten. The input for sequencing was peripheral blood, taken before pregnancy. These TCRs come from a female donor with multiple sclerosis, enrolled in a pregnancy study.

The chain employs TRBV4-1 and TRBJ2-5; D is undetermined. Trimming took 1 base from V and 2 from J, leaving 5 bases between them. The CDR3 is 13 residues long. Germline values: CDR1 MGHRA, CDR2 YSYEKL. In DNA, the CDR3 is TGCGCCAGCAGCCAAGGTCAACAAGAGACCCAGTACTTC. Translation: CASSQGQQETQYF.

This clone has just one count. The rearrangement links TRBV28 to TRBJ1-2, with D perhaps TRBD1 (6 bases). V lost 4 bases to trimming and J lost 4 bases, with 19 bases between them. Germline CDR1 and CDR2: MDHEN and SYDVKM. The CDR3 is made up of 16 amino acids. This chain's CDR3 is CASSSRIGQKFYGYTF. The CDR3 DNA is TGTGCCAGCAGTTCCCGTATAGGACAGAAGTTCTATGGCTACACCTTC.

V gene TRBV7-9 combines with J gene TRBJ2-7, with TRBD1 identical over 7 bases. With 3 bases clipped from V and 6 bases from J, the junction kept 11 bases outside the gene matches. The CDR3 consists of 15 residues. Germline CDR1 is SEHNR and CDR2 is FQNEAQ (reference sequence). The CDR3 loop is CASSFPNRGFVEQYF. In DNA, the CDR3 is TGTGCCAGCAGCTTCCCTAACAGGGGTTTTGTCGAGCAGTACTTC.